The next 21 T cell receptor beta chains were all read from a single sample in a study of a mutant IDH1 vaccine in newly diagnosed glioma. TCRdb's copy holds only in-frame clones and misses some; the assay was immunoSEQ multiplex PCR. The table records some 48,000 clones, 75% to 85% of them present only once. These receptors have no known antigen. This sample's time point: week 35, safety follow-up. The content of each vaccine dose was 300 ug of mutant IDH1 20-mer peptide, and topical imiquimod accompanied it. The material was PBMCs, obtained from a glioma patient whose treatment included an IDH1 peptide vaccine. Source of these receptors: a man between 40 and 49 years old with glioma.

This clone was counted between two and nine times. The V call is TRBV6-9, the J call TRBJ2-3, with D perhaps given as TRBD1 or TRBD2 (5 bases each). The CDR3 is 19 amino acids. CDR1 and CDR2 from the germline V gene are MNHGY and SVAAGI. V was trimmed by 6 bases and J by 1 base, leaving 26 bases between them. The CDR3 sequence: CASRKCKPGPPTGTDTQYF. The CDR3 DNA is TGTGCCAGCAGGAAATGCAAACCGGGACCGCCAACCGGCACAGATACGCAGTATTTT.

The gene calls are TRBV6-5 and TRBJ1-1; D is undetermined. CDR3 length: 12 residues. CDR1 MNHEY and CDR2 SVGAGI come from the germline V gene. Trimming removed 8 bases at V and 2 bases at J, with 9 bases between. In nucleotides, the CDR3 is TGTGCCAGCCGCAGAACCAACACTGAAGCTTTCTTT. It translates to CASRRTNTEAFF.

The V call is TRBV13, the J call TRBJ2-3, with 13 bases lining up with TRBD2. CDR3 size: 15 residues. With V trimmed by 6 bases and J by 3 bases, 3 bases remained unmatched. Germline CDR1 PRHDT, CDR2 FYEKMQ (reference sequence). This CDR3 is CASRLGLAGTDTQYF. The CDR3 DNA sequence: TGTGCCAGCAGACTGGGACTAGCGGGGACAGATACGCAGTATTTT.

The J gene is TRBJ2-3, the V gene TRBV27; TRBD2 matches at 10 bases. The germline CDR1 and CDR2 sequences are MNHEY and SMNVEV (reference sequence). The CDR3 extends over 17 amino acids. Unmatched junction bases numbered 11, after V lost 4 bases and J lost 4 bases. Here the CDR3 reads CASSSIQAGGPSDTQYF. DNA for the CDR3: TGTGCCAGCAGTTCGATACAAGCGGGAGGGCCTTCAGATACGCAGTATTTT.

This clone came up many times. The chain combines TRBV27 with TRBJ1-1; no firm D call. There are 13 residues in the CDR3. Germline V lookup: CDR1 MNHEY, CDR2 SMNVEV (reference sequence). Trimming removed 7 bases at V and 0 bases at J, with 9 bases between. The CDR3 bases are TGTGCCAGCAAAAGGGATTTGAACACTGAAGCTTTCTTT. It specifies CASKRDLNTEAFF.

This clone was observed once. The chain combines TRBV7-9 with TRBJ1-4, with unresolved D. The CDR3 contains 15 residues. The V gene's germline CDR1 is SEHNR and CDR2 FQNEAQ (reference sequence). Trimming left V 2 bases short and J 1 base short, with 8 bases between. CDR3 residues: CASSLSAETNEKLFF. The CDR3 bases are TGTGCCAGCAGCTTAAGCGCGGAAACTAATGAAAAACTGTTTTTT.

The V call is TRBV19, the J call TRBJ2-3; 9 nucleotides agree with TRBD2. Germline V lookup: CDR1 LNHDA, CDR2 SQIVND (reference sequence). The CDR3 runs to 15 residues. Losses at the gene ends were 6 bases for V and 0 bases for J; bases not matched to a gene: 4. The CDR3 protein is CASREAGGSTDTQYF. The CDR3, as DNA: TGTGCCAGTAGGGAGGCGGGGGGGAGCACAGATACGCAGTATTTT.

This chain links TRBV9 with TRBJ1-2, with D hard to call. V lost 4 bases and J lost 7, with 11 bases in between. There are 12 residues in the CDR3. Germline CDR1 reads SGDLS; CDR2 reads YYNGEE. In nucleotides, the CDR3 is TGTGCCAGCAGCCCCGGAGCCGCTGGCTACACCTTC. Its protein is CASSPGAAGYTF. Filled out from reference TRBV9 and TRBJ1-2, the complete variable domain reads DSGVTQTPKHLITATGQRVTLRCSPRSGDLSVYWYQQSLDQGLQFLIQYYNGEERAKGNILERFSAQQFPDLHSELNLSSLELGDSALYFCASSPGAAGYTFGSGTRLTVV.

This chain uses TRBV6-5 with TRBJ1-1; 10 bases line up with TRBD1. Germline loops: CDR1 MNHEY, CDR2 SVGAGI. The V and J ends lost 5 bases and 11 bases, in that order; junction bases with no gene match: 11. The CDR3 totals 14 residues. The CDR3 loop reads CASSLSGTGVLAFF. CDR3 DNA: TGTGCCAGCAGTCTCAGCGGGACAGGGGTTTTGGCTTTCTTT.

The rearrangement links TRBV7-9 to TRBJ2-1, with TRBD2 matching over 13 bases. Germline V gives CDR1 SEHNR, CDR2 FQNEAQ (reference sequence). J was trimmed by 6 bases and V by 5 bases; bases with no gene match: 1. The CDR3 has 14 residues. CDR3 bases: TGTGCCAGCAGCAGGACTAGCGGGAGCAATGAGCAGTTCTTC. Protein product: CASSRTSGSNEQFF.

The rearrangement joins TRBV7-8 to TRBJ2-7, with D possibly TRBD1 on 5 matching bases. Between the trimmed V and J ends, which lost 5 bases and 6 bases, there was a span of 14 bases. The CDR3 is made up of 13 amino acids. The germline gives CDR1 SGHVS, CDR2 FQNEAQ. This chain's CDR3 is CASSPLGRSEQYV. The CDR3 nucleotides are TGTGCCAGCAGCCCCTTGGGGCGGAGCGAGCAGTACGTC.

The CDR3 loop reads CASSLSFWATNEKLFF. The CDR3 coding sequence is TGTGCCAGCAGTTTGAGCTTCTGGGCGACTAATGAAAAACTGTTTTTT. The chain recombines TRBV27 with TRBJ1-4, with D hard to call. The CDR3 has 16 residues. The germline V gene has CDR1 MNHEY and CDR2 SMNVEV (reference sequence). V lost 3 bases and J lost 2, with 13 bases in between.

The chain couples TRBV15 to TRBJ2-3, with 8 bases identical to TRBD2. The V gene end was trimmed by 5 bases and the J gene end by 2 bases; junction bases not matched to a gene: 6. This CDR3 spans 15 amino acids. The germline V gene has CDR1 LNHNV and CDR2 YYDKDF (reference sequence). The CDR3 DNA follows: TGTGCCACCAGCGGTTCGACTAGCGCCACAGATACGCAGTATTTT. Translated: CATSGSTSATDTQYF.

The CDR3 bases are TGTGCCAGCAGCCATAGGACAGAGAATGAAAAACTGTTTTTT. It yields the protein CASSHRTENEKLFF. This chain joins TRBV11-2 and TRBJ1-4; D perhaps matches TRBD1 (6 bases). Deletions cut 5 bases from V and 5 bases from J, with 12 bases between. CDR1 is SGHAT, CDR2 FQNNGV, per germline. This CDR3 has 14 residues.

The CDR3 DNA is TGTGCCAGCAGCGGAGGGTCTGGTGAAAAACTGTTTTTT. Translation gives CASSGGSGEKLFF. The genes are TRBV9 and TRBJ1-4; D gene unclear. This CDR3 region has 13 residues. Germline CDR1 and CDR2: SGDLS and YYNGEE. The V end lost 3 bases, the J end lost 7 bases, and 10 bases lay between the germline ends.

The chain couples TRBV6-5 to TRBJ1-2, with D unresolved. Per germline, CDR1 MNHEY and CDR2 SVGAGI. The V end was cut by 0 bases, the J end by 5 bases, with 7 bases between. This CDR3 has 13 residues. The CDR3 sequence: CASSYSSLYGYTF. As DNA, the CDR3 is TGTGCCAGCAGTTACTCTAGTCTTTATGGCTACACCTTC.

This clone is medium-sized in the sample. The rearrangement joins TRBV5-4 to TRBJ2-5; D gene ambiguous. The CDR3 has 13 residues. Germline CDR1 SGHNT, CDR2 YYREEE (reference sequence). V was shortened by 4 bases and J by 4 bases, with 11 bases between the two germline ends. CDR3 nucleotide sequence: TGTGCCAGCAGCCTTGCCGGTTCAGAGACCCAGTACTTC. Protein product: CASSLAGSETQYF.

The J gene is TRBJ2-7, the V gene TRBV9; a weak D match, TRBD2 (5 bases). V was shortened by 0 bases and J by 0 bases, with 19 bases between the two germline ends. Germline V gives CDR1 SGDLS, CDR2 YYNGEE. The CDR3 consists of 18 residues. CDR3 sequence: CASSVAMWLANRSYEQYV. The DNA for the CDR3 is TGTGCCAGCAGCGTAGCTATGTGGCTAGCAAACCGCTCCTACGAGCAGTACGTC.

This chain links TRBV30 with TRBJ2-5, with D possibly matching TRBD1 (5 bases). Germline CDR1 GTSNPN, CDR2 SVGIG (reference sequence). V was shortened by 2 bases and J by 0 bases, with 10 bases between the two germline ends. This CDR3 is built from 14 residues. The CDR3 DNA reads TGTGCCTGGAGTCTAGACAGATACCAAGAGACCCAGTACTTC. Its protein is CAWSLDRYQETQYF.

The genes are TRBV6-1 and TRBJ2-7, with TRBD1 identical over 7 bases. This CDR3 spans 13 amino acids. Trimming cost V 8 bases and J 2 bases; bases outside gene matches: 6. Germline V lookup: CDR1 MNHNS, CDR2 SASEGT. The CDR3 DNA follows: TGTGCCAGCTCTAAAGACAGGGCCTACGAGCAGTACTTC. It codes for CASSKDRAYEQYF.

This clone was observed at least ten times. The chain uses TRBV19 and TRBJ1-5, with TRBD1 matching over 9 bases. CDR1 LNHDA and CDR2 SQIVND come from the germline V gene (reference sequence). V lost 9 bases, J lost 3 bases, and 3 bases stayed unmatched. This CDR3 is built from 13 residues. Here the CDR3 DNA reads TGTGCCAGGAGGACAGGGGTCAATCAGCCCCAGCATTTT. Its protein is CARRTGVNQPQHF.